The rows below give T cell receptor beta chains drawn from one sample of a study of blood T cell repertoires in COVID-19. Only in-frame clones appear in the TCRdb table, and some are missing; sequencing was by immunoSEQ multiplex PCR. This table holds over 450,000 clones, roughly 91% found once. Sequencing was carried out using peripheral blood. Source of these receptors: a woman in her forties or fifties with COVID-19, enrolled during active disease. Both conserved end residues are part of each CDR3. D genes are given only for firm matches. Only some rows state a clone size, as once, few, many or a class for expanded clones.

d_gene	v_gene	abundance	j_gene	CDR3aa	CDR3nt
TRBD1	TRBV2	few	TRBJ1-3	CASSRSRGEAGNTIYF	TGTGCCAGCAGCCGTAGCAGGGGGGAGGCTGGAAACACCATATATTTT
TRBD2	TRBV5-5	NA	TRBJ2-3	CASSLVASGGLSTDTQYF	TGTGCCAGCAGCTTGGTGGCTAGCGGGGGACTTAGCACAGATACGCAGTATTTT
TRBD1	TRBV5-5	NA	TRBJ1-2	CASSLQAGQAINYGYTF	TGTGCCAGCAGCTTGCAAGCAGGACAGGCGATTAACTATGGCTACACCTTC
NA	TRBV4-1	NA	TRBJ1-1	CASSQQGGNTEAFF	TGCGCCAGCAGCCAACAGGGCGGGAACACTGAAGCTTTCTTT
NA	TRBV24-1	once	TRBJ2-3	CATSDLRGSDTQYF	TGTGCCACCAGTGATTTAAGAGGATCAGATACGCAGTATTTT
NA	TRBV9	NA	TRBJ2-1	CASSGPSSSYNEQFF	TGTGCCAGCAGCGGCCCCTCGAGCTCCTACAATGAGCAGTTCTTC
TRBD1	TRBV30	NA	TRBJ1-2	CAWSVGQGGGYGYTF	TGTGCCTGGAGTGTAGGACAGGGGGGTGGCTATGGCTACACCTTC
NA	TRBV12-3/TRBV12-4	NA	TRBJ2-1	CASSWGGRYEQFF	TGTGCCAGCAGTTGGGGGGGGCGCTATGAGCAGTTCTTC
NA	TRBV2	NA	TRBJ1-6	CASSVLESSYNSPLHF	TGTGCCAGCAGCGTTCTGGAGAGCTCCTATAATTCACCCCTCCACTTT
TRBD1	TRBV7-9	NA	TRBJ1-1	CASSLSQGAGAAFF	TGTGCCAGCAGCTTAAGTCAGGGGGCCGGGGCAGCTTTCTTT
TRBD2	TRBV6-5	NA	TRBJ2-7	CASSPRGGKDYEQYF	TGTGCCAGCAGTCCCCGGGGGGGAAAGGACTACGAGCAGTACTTC
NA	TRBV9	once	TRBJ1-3	CASSPGGADGNTIYF	TGTGCCAGCAGCCCTGGGGGGGCCGACGGGAACACCATATATTTT
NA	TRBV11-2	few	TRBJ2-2	CASGGTETGITGELFF	TGTGCCAGCGGCGGGACCGAGACAGGGATCACCGGGGAGCTGTTTTTT
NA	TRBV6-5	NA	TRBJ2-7	CASSREGAGSYEQYF	TGTGCCAGCAGCCGAGAGGGAGCTGGATCCTACGAGCAGTACTTC
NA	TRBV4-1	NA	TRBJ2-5	CASRPTHSLNPETQYF	TGCGCCAGCAGACCAACACACAGCCTTAACCCAGAGACCCAGTACTTC
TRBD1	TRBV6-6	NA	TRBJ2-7	CASSPGQGSTYEQYF	TGTGCCAGCAGCCCAGGACAGGGCTCGACCTACGAGCAGTACTTC
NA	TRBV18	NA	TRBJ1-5	CASSPSRDIPSQPQHF	TGTGCCAGCTCACCTTCCCGGGACATCCCCAGTCAGCCCCAGCATTTT
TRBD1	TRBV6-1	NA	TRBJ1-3	CASSAEPQGVGNTIYF	TGTGCCAGCAGTGCCGAACCCCAGGGGGTAGGAAACACCATATATTTT
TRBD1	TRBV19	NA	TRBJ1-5	CASTGGSFYQPQHF	TGTGCCAGTACAGGGGGTAGCTTCTATCAGCCCCAGCATTTT
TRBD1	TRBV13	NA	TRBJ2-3	CASSSHRGTSTDTQYF	TGTGCCAGCAGCTCCCACAGGGGGACCAGCACAGATACGCAGTATTTT
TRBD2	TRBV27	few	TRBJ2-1	CASSPRFPGGNEQFF	TGTGCCAGCAGTCCCCGGTTCCCGGGGGGGAATGAGCAGTTCTTC
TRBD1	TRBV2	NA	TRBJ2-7	CASSVWQTRDRTGLHTSYEQYF	TGTGCCAGCAGTGTCTGGCAAACCAGGGACAGGACGGGGCTCCATACATCCTACGAGCAGTACTTC
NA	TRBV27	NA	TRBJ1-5	CASRGWSSQPQHF	TGTGCCAGCAGGGGTTGGAGCTCGCAGCCCCAGCATTTT
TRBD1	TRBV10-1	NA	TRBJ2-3	CASSLQGADTQYF	TGCGCCAGCAGTCTACAGGGGGCAGATACGCAGTATTTT
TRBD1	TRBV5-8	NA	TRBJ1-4	CASSRRDRGREKLFF	TGTGCCAGCAGCCGCCGGGACAGGGGGCGTGAAAAACTGTTTTTT
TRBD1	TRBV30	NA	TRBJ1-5	CAWSATGLNQPQHF	TGTGCCTGGAGTGCGACAGGGCTCAATCAGCCCCAGCATTTT
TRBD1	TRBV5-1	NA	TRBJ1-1	CASSTPSQGAEAFF	TGCGCCAGCAGCACCCCATCCCAGGGGGCTGAAGCTTTCTTT
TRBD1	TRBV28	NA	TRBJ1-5	CASSPGGAGNQPQHF	TGTGCCAGCAGTCCAGGGGGCGCCGGCAATCAGCCCCAGCATTTT
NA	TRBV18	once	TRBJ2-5	CASSPSATLDGETQYF	TGTGCCAGCTCACCATCTGCAACCCTAGATGGGGAGACCCAGTACTTC
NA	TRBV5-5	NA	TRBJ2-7	CASSLGGHEQYF	TGTGCCAGCAGCTTGGGGGGCCACGAGCAGTACTTC
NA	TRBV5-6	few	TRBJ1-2	CASSLFPGYGYTF	TGTGCCAGCAGCTTGTTTCCAGGTTATGGCTACACCTTC
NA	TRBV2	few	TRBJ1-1	CASSERQNTEAFF	TGTGCCAGCAGTGAGCGACAAAACACTGAAGCTTTCTTT
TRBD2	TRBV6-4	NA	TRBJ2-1	CASSDGGGAGNEQFF	TGTGCCAGCAGTGACGGCGGGGGGGCGGGGAATGAGCAGTTCTTC
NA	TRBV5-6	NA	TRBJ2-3	CASSLRGNTQYF	TGTGCCAGCAGCTTAAGAGGGAATACGCAGTATTTT
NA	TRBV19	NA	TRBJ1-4	CASSGPDGLPSGNEKLFF	TGTGCCAGTAGTGGCCCCGACGGGCTTCCTTCGGGAAATGAAAAACTGTTTTTT
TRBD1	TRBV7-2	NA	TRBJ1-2	CASSSHRDRGLFGNYGYTF	TGTGCCAGCAGCTCCCACCGGGACAGGGGACTCTTTGGGAACTATGGCTACACCTTC